This T cell receptor (beta chain) derives from a study of identical twins. Study-wide points: Reduced insertions were recorded for abundant cord blood beta clonotypes, with no such pattern in memory repertoires. Among monozygotic twins, out-of-frame TCR alpha sharing exceeded what models predicted. The same donors were not followed; conclusions instead depended on cross-sectional statistical analysis.

TCRdb itself ran the 5' RACE reads through MiXCR, one entry per CDR3 protein. The data show about 530,000 distinct CDR3 sequences, 13% to 15% seen once. This clonotype was counted a few times. Its antigen is not identified. Trimming shortened V by 7 bases and J by 4 bases, and 26 bases separated the two germline ends. The CDR3 runs 18 residues. With no exceptions, donors were healthy Caucasians. In addition, the sample was reused for a study of yellow fever vaccine responses in identical twins.

The sequencing sample was made of CD4+ T cells sorted from blood. This clonotype was sampled from a woman aged 18-29 years in good health. The chain is built from TRBV12-3 or TRBV12-4 and TRBJ2-1; D might be TRBD1 or TRBD2, each matching 5 bases. CDR3 nucleotide sequence: TGTGCCAGCACTCCGGGTGAGGGGCGATCTTTGAGGTACAATGAGCAGTTCTTC. It yields the protein CASTPGEGRSLRYNEQFF.